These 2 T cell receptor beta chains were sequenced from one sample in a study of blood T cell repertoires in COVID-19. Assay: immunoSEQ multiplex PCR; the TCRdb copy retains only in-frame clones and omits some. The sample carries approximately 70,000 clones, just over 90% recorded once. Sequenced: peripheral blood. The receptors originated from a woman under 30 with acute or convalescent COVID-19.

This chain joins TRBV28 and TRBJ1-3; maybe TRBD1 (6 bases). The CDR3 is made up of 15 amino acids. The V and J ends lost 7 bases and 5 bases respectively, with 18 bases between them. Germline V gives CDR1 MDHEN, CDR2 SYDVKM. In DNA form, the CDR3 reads TGTGCCAGCAACCTTTGGACAGCCTTTCGAAACACCATATATTTT. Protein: CASNLWTAFRNTIYF.

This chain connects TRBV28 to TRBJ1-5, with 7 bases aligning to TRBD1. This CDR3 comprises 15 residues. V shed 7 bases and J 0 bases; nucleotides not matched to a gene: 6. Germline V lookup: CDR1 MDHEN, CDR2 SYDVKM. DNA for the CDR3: TGTGCCAGCACCGGACAGGATGGTAGCAATCAGCCCCAGCATTTT. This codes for CASTGQDGSNQPQHF.